These 28 T cell receptor beta chains share one sample of origin, sequenced in a study of blood T cell repertoires in COVID-19. The repertoire was sequenced with immunoSEQ multiplex PCR; TCRdb's copy has only in-frame clones and lacks some. The sample records 120,000 to 150,000 clones, around 81% being singletons. The sequenced material came from peripheral blood. The receptors shown here come from a human donor in a cohort sampled during active COVID-19.

This chain connects TRBV27 to TRBJ2-6; D is uncertain. V lost 4 bases and J lost 1, with 17 bases in between. This CDR3 region has 18 residues. From germline, CDR1 is MNHEY and CDR2 SMNVEV (reference sequence). The CDR3 DNA sequence: TGTGCCAGCAGTTCGCCCTTGACGCCGGGTTCTGGGGCCAACGTCCTGACTTTC. Translating gives CASSSPLTPGSGANVLTF.

The gene calls are TRBV24-1 and TRBJ2-2; the D gene is possibly TRBD1 (6 bases). The CDR3 length is 17 residues. In germline, CDR1 is KGHDR, CDR2 SFDVKD. V lost 4 bases and J 2 bases, leaving 16 bases between the germline ends. The CDR3 DNA is TGTGCCACCAGTGAGCCCGGACAGAGGACAAACACCGGGGAGCTGTTTTTT. Residues: CATSEPGQRTNTGELFF.

V gene TRBV11-2 combines with J gene TRBJ1-2, with 9 bases lining up with TRBD1. The CDR3 extends over 14 amino acids. The V gene's germline CDR1 is SGHAT and CDR2 FQNNGV. V lost 6 bases, J lost 2 bases, and 4 bases stayed unmatched. In DNA, the CDR3 is TGTGCCAGCAGAGTAGGGACAGGGAACTATGGCTACACCTTC. It codes for CASRVGTGNYGYTF.

The gene calls are TRBV20-1 and TRBJ1-2; D ambiguous. The V and J ends lost 3 bases and 4 bases respectively, with 18 bases between them. Germline V lookup: CDR1 DFQATT, CDR2 SNEGSKA (reference sequence). The CDR3 loop spans 15 amino acids. CDR3 sequence reads: CSASTRPHASYGYTF. Written as DNA, the CDR3 is TGCAGTGCTAGTACGCGGCCCCACGCGTCCTATGGCTACACCTTC.

The chain links TRBV6-5 to TRBJ2-5; TRBD1 aligns across 12 bases. The CDR3 loop spans 15 amino acids. Trimming removed 8 bases from V and 5 bases from J; junction bases left unmatched: 9. Germline V gives CDR1 MNHEY, CDR2 SVGAGI. CDR3: CASLLGQGAGETQYF. CDR3 nucleotide sequence: TGTGCCAGCCTACTGGGACAGGGGGCGGGTGAGACCCAGTACTTC.

J is TRBJ2-1 and V is TRBV28, with 12 bases aligning to TRBD2. This CDR3 has 16 amino acids. The ends lost 5 bases at V and 1 base at J; junction bases unmatched: 3. Germline V gene sequence: CDR1 MDHEN, CDR2 SYDVKM. The CDR3 DNA sequence: TGTGCCAGCAGTATACTAGCGGGAGGTTCCTACAATGAGCAGTTCTTC. Translating gives CASSILAGGSYNEQFF. The entire variable domain, with the rest obtained from reference TRBV28 and TRBJ2-1, is as follows: DVKVTQSSRYLVKRTGEKVFLECVQDMDHENMFWYRQDPGLGLRLIYFSYDVKMKEKGDIPEGYSVSREKKERFSLILESASTNQTSMYLCASSILAGGSYNEQFFGPGTRLTVL.

This chain connects TRBV5-1 to TRBJ2-2, with 8 bases that match TRBD1. Germline loops: CDR1 SGHRS, CDR2 YFSETQ. Trimming cost V 1 base and J 5 bases; bases outside gene matches: 4. The CDR3 is 15 residues long. CDR3 loop: CASSLYNRGTGELFF. CDR3 sequence (DNA): TGCGCCAGCAGCTTGTATAACAGGGGGACCGGGGAGCTGTTTTTT.

V is TRBV3-1 (or the pseudogene TRBV3-2) and J is TRBJ2-2; D gene unclear. Trimming stripped 0 bases from V and 2 bases from J, with 7 bases between. CDR3 size: 15 residues. Germline V CDR1 and CDR2: LGHDT, YNNKEL (reference sequence). CDR3 bases: TGTGCCAGCAGCCAAGATAGAGAAAACACCGGGGAGCTGTTTTTT. Its translation: CASSQDRENTGELFF.

The V gene is TRBV29-1, the J gene TRBJ2-1, with 10 bases that match TRBD2. The CDR3 runs to 13 residues. With V trimmed by 7 bases and J by 3 bases, 3 bases remained unmatched. Looked up from germline, CDR1 is SQVTM and CDR2 is ANQGSEA. The CDR3 region has the DNA TGCAGCGGACTAGCGGGTCTCTACAATGAGCAGTTCTTC. As protein: CSGLAGLYNEQFF.

The chain couples TRBV5-8 to TRBJ2-2; TRBD1 aligns across 8 bases. Losses at the gene ends were 0 bases for V and 3 bases for J; bases not matched to a gene: 1. Germline loops: CDR1 SGHTS, CDR2 YDEGEE. The CDR3 extends over 15 amino acids. The CDR3 DNA reads as TGTGCCAGCAGCTTGGGACAGGGGTACACCGGGGAGCTGTTTTTT. Residues: CASSLGQGYTGELFF.

This clone was seen more than once but under ten times. This sequence joins TRBV12-5 and TRBJ2-2; 8 bases match TRBD1. Germline CDR1 LGHNT, CDR2 FRNRAP. J gave up 5 bases and V 6 bases, and 8 bases lay outside the gene matches. This CDR3 comprises 15 residues. CDR3 coding DNA: TGTGCTAGTGGGACTAGGACAGGGATGACCGGGGAGCTGTTTTTT. Protein sequence: CASGTRTGMTGELFF.

This chain links TRBV5-4 with TRBJ2-2; TRBD1 agrees at 8 bases. Trimming took 2 bases from V and 5 from J; bases not matched to a gene: 5. CDR3 length equals 15 residues. Germline lookup yields CDR1 SGHNT and CDR2 YYREEE (reference sequence). CDR3 loop: CASSFGQGATGELFF. Written as DNA, the CDR3 is TGTGCCAGCAGCTTCGGACAGGGCGCGACCGGGGAGCTGTTTTTT.

The chain uses TRBV7-2 and TRBJ2-2, with D hard to call. The ends were cut back, 3 bases at V and 2 bases at J, with 7 bases in the middle. There are 14 residues in the CDR3. Germline CDR1 is SGHTA and CDR2 is FQGNSA. This chain's CDR3 is CASSLVANTGELFF. DNA of the CDR3: TGTGCCAGCAGCTTGGTAGCAAACACCGGGGAGCTGTTTTTT.

This chain joins TRBV19 and TRBJ2-3, with TRBD2 matching over 7 bases. The ends lost 7 bases at V and 4 bases at J; junction bases unmatched: 11. The CDR3 is made up of 15 amino acids. Germline-derived CDR1 and CDR2 are LNHDA and SQIVND (reference sequence). The CDR3 bases are TGTGCCAGTAAACCAGCGGGATTTAGGGCAGATACGCAGTATTTT. Its protein is CASKPAGFRADTQYF.

The chain carries TRBV3-1 (or the pseudogene TRBV3-2) and TRBJ1-1, with D perhaps TRBD1 (6 bases). From germline, CDR1 is LGHDT and CDR2 YNNKEL (reference sequence). The CDR3 covers 15 residues. V lost 8 bases and J lost 2, with 18 bases in between. This CDR3 reads CASLDEGTPNTEAFF. Written as DNA, the CDR3 is TGTGCCAGCCTGGACGAAGGGACACCAAACACTGAAGCTTTCTTT.

The chain carries TRBV7-9 and TRBJ2-5; 8 nucleotides line up with TRBD1. V shed 4 bases and J 2 bases; nucleotides not matched to a gene: 3. CDR3 size: 14 residues. Germline V gene lookup returns CDR1 SEHNR and CDR2 FQNEAQ (reference sequence). The CDR3 protein is CASSSQGGQETQYF. The DNA for the CDR3 is TGTGCCAGCAGCTCACAGGGGGGACAAGAGACCCAGTACTTC.

V gene TRBV14 combines with J gene TRBJ2-1, with unresolved D. This CDR3 region has 13 residues. V was cut by 0 bases and J by 10 bases, with 10 bases left in between. CDR1 is SGHDN, CDR2 FVKESK, per germline. CDR3 sequence reads: CASSQDHGREQFF. The CDR3 DNA sequence: TGTGCCAGCAGCCAAGATCACGGTAGAGAGCAGTTCTTC.

The chain joins TRBV23-1 to TRBJ1-4; D gene unclear. TRBV23-1 is an ORF; its function is uncertain. Trimming cost V 3 bases and J 6 bases, with 11 bases left between them. The CDR3 consists of 14 residues. CDR3 nucleotides: TGCGCCAGCAGTCATGGGAGGAAAGATGAAAAACTGTTTTTT. It encodes CASSHGRKDEKLFF.

The chain joins TRBV4-2 to TRBJ1-5; D perhaps matches TRBD1 (6 bases). Trimming shortened V by 0 bases and J by 5 bases, and 17 bases separated the two germline ends. The length of the CDR3 is 17 residues. Germline loops: CDR1 LGHNA, CDR2 YNFKEQ. The CDR3 nucleotides are TGTGCCAGCAGCCAAGAGTCATCAGGGGAAACGGATCAGCCCCAGCATTTT. The encoded protein is CASSQESSGETDQPQHF.

The J gene is TRBJ2-5, the V gene TRBV6-5; 9 nucleotides agree with TRBD1. The CDR3 is 14 amino acids. The V segment lost 9 bases and the J segment 4 bases; nucleotides outside the gene matches: 9. Germline values: CDR1 MNHEY, CDR2 SVGAGI. The CDR3 nucleotides read TGTGCCAGTTTCGACAGGGGGTGGTCAGAGACCCAGTACTTC. It specifies CASFDRGWSETQYF.

The chain employs TRBV7-3 and TRBJ2-1; D not certain. This CDR3 has 16 amino acids. Trimming took off 5 bases at V and 6 bases at J, with 20 bases between the two ends. The germline CDR1 and CDR2 sequences are SGHTA and FQGTGA. The CDR3 sequence: CASSRRLYAPVNEQFF. The CDR3 nucleotides read TGTGCCAGCAGCCGTCGTCTTTACGCGCCGGTCAATGAGCAGTTCTTC.

In this sample, this clone turned up once. The V gene is TRBV28, the J gene TRBJ1-6; D gene unclear. The CDR3 is made up of 14 amino acids. The V and J ends lost 7 bases and 8 bases respectively, with 15 bases between them. CDR1 MDHEN and CDR2 SYDVKM come from the germline V gene. The CDR3 DNA reads as TGTGCCAGCACCCCCCCCGGAGGGTATTCACCCCTCCACTTT. It is translated as CASTPPGGYSPLHF.

The chain couples TRBV2 to TRBJ1-2, with D possibly TRBD1 on 6 matching bases. V gave up 6 bases and J gave up 9 bases, with 14 bases separating them. Germline assignment: CDR1 SNHLY and CDR2 FYNNEI. CDR3 size: 12 residues. CDR3 nucleotides: TGTGCCAGCAGGATCCCCAGGGGAAGCTACACCTTC. This sequence encodes CASRIPRGSYTF.

The chain has TRBV6-5 and TRBJ1-1; D not resolved. Germline assignment: CDR1 MNHEY and CDR2 SVGAGI. The V gene lost 5 bases and the J gene lost 0 bases, with 10 bases spanning the gap. The CDR3 length is 14 residues. The CDR3 DNA is TGTGCCAGCAGTCGGAGACCGATGAACACTGAAGCTTTCTTT. This encodes CASSRRPMNTEAFF.

V gene TRBV7-2 combines with J gene TRBJ2-7, with a tentative D call TRBD2 (8 bases). From germline, CDR1 is SGHTA and CDR2 FQGNSA. The ends were cut back, 7 bases at V and 0 bases at J, with 22 bases in the middle. CDR3 size: 17 residues. This chain's CDR3 is CASTTGRGTVYSYEQYF. DNA of the CDR3: TGTGCCAGCACCACCGGGAGGGGGACAGTTTACTCCTACGAGCAGTACTTC.

V and J are TRBV10-1 and TRBJ2-1, with TRBD2 identical over 13 bases. The CDR3 spans 19 residues. The V and J ends lost 1 base and 0 bases, in that order; junction bases with no gene match: 6. CDR1 is WNHNN and CDR2 is SYGVQD in the germline V gene (reference sequence). The DNA of the CDR3 is TGCGCCAGCAGTGAGTGGGGACTAGCGGGGCCCCCCTCCTACAATGAGCAGTTCTTC. It encodes CASSEWGLAGPPSYNEQFF.

The chain uses TRBV5-8 and TRBJ2-1; 7 bases agree with TRBD2. With 0 bases clipped from V and 0 bases from J, the junction kept 6 bases outside the gene matches. This CDR3 has 17 amino acids. Per germline, CDR1 SGHTS and CDR2 YDEGEE. The CDR3 loop reads CASSLVRGSISYNEQFF. In DNA form, the CDR3 reads TGTGCCAGCAGCTTGGTGCGCGGGAGTATCTCCTACAATGAGCAGTTCTTC.

This chain links TRBV28 with TRBJ1-2; TRBD1 aligns across 9 bases. The germline V gene encodes CDR1 MDHEN and CDR2 SYDVKM. CDR3 length: 14 residues. V lost 4 bases, J lost 4 bases, and 4 bases stayed unmatched. For the CDR3, the DNA is TGTGCCAGCAGTTCCCCGGGACAGGGCTATGGCTACACCTTC. This sequence encodes CASSSPGQGYGYTF.